This T cell receptor (beta chain) was obtained from a study of kidney transplant recipient with SARS-CoV-2 infection. Using its own MiXCR run on the reads, TCRdb lists one record per CDR3 protein. The top ten hold less than 8.5% of the sample, which has fewer than 250,000 distinct CDR3 sequences, 29% seen once. The CDR3 contains 17 residues. Trimming took off 4 bases at V and 4 bases at J, with 22 bases between the two ends. CDR1 is LGHDT and CDR2 is YNNKEL in the germline V gene (reference sequence). This TCR was sampled from a young adult male patient who had COVID-19 and was a kidney transplant recipient. A share of the T cells may be of graft donor origin. The source was a blood sample, collected at baseline and between days 110 and 120 from a kidney transplant recipient. The V call is TRBV3-1, the J call TRBJ1-1; D call uncertain. The CDR3 here is CASSRADPISIRTEAFF. The CDR3 DNA is TGTGCCAGCAGCCGGGCCGATCCCATTTCAATTCGCACTGAAGCTTTCTTT.